Shown below are 5 T cell receptor beta chains from a single sample sequenced in a study of T cell responses to AZD1222 COVID-19 vaccine. Some clones are missing from TCRdb's copy, which holds only in-frame ones; the method was immunoSEQ multiplex PCR. The data contain tens of thousands of clones, 80% of them seen just once; the ten biggest clones take up over 12%. Sample: peripheral blood, taken 28 days after the second AZD1222 dose. The receptors derive from an adult who received the AZD1222 COVID-19 vaccine.

V usage is TRBV7-8 and J usage is TRBJ1-4; D is undetermined. Between the trimmed V and J ends, which lost 6 bases and 1 base, there was a span of 15 bases. The CDR3 extends over 16 amino acids. Germline CDR1 is SGHVS and CDR2 is FQNEAQ. CDR3 sequence: CASRWDLVGTNEKLFF. The CDR3 DNA reads as TGTGCCAGCAGATGGGATCTCGTGGGAACTAATGAAAAACTGTTTTTT.

This clone was found once. The chain combines TRBV7-2 with TRBJ1-1; the D is unclear. This CDR3 contains 14 residues. Looked up from germline, CDR1 is SGHTA and CDR2 is FQGNSA. Trimming took off 1 base at V and 0 bases at J, with 6 bases between the two ends. The CDR3, as DNA: TGTGCCAGCAGCTTAGGGGCGGTGAACACTGAAGCTTTCTTT. Its translation is CASSLGAVNTEAFF.

The V and J genes are TRBV4-3 and TRBJ1-1, with a possible D match to TRBD1 (5 bases). Per germline, CDR1 LGHNA and CDR2 YSLEER. The CDR3 consists of 14 residues. V gave up 4 bases and J gave up 5 bases, with 14 bases separating them. CDR3 sequence: CASSLGTGGTEAFF. CDR3 DNA: TGCGCCAGCAGCCTTGGCACGGGGGGGACTGAAGCTTTCTTT.

The chain uses TRBV5-1 and TRBJ2-3, with TRBD2 as a possible D gene (6 bases). Trimming took 4 bases from V and 5 from J, leaving 17 bases between them. Germline values: CDR1 SGHRS, CDR2 YFSETQ. This CDR3 has 15 amino acids. The CDR3 protein is CASSTRGTLGDTQYF. The DNA for the CDR3 is TGCGCCAGCAGCACCCGGGGGACCTTGGGAGATACGCAGTATTTT.

The CDR3 reads CASSYGGPNTEAFF. CDR3 in DNA: TGTGCCAGCAGTTACGGGGGACCGAACACTGAAGCTTTCTTT. The chain combines TRBV6-6 with TRBJ1-1; tentative D call: TRBD1 (5 bases). The germline V gene has CDR1 MNHNY and CDR2 SVGAGI (reference sequence). This CDR3 region has 14 residues. Trimming pared 2 bases from V and 1 base from J, leaving 8 bases between.